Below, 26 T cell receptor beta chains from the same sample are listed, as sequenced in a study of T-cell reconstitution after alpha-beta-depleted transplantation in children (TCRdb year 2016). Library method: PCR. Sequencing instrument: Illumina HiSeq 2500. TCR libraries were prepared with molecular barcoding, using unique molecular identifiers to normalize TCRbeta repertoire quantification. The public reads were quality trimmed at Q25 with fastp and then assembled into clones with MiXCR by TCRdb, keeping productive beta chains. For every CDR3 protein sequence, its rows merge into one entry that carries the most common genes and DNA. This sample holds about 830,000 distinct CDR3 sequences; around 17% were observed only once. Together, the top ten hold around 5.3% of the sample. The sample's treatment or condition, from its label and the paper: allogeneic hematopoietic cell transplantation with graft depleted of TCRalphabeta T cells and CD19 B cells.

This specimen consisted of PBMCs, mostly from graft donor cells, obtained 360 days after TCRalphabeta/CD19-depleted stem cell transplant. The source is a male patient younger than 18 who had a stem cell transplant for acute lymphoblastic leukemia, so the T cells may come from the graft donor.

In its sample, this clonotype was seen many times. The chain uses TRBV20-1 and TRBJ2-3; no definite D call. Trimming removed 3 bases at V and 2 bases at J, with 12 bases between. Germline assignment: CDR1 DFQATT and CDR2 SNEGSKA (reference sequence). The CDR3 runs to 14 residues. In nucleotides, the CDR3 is TGCAGTGCTAGCCCGGCAGGTCTCACAGATACGCAGTATTTT. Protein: CSASPAGLTDTQYF.

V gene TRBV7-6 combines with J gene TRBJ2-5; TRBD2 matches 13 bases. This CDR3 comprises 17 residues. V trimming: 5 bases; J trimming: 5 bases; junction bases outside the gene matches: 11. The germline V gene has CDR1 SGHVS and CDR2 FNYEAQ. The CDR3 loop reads CASSQRTSGSTGETQYF. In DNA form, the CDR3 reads TGTGCCAGCAGCCAGCGGACTAGCGGGAGCACAGGGGAGACCCAGTACTTC.

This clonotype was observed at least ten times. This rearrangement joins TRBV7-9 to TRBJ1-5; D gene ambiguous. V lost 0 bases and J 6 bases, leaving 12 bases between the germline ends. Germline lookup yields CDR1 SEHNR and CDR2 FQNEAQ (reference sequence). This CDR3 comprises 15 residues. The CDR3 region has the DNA TGTGCCAGCAGCTTAGCGGCTCCCTTTACTCAGCCCCAGCATTTT. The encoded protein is CASSLAAPFTQPQHF. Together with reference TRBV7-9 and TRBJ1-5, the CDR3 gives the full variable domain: DTGVSQNPRHKITKRGQNVTFRCDPISEHNRLYWYRQTLGQGPEFLTYFQNEAQLEKSRLLSDRFSAERPKGSFSTLEIQRTEQGDSAMYLCASSLAAPFTQPQHFGDGTRLSIL.

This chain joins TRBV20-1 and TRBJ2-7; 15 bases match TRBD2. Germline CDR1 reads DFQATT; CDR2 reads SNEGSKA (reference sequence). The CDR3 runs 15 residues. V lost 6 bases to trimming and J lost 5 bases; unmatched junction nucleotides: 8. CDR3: CSAPGGLAGGNEQYF. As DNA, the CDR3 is TGCAGTGCCCCTGGGGGACTAGCGGGAGGAAACGAGCAGTACTTC.

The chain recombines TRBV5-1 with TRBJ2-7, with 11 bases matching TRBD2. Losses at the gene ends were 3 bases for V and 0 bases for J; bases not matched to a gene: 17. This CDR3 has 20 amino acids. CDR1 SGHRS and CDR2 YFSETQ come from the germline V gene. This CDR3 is CASSSEVLAGGTLSSYEQYF. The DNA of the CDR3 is TGCGCCAGCAGCTCCGAGGTTCTAGCGGGAGGAACGTTAAGCTCCTACGAGCAGTACTTC.

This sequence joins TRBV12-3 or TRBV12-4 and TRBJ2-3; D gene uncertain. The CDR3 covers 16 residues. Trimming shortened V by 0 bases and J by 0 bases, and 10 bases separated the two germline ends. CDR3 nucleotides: TGTGCCAGCAGTTTAGCCGTATTTATTAGCACAGATACGCAGTATTTT. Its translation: CASSLAVFISTDTQYF.

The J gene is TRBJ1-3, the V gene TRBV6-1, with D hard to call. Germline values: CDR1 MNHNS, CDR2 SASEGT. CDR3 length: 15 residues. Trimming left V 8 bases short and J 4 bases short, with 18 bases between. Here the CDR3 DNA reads TGTGCCAGCGATATAGGACGGCAACTCGGAAACACCATATATTTT. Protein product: CASDIGRQLGNTIYF.

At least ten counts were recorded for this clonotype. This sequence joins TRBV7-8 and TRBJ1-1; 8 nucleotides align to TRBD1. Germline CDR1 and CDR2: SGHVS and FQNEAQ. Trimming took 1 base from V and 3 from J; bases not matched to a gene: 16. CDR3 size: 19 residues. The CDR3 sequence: CASSLEWTGWRDRDTEAFF. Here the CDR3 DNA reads TGTGCCAGCAGCTTAGAGTGGACAGGGTGGAGGGATAGGGACACTGAAGCTTTCTTT.

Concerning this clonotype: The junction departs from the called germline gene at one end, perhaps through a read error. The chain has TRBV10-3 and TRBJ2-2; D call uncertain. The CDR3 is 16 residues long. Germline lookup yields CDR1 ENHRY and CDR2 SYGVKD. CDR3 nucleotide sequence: TGTGCCACCAGTCGTGCCCCAAAGGCGAACACCGGGGAGCTGTTTTTT. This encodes CATSRAPKANTGELFF.

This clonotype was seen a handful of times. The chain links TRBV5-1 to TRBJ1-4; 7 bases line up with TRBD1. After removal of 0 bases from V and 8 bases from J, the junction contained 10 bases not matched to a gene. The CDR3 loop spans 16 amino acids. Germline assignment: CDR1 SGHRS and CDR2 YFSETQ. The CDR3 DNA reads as TGCGCCAGCAGCTTGGAGGGACAGTTTGCATGGGAAAAACTGTTTTTT. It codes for CASSLEGQFAWEKLFF.

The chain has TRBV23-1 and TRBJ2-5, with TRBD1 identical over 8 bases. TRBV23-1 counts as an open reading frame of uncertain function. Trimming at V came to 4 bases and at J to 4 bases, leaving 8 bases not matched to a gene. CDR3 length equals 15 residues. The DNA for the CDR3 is TGCGCCAGCAGTCGGACAGGGCGGAAGGCAGAGACCCAGTACTTC. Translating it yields CASSRTGRKAETQYF.

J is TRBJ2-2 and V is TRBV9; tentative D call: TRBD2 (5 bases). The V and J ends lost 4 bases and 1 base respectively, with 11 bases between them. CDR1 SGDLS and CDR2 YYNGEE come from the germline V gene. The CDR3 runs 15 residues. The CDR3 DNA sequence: TGTGCCAGCAGCCCCTTCGGACTGAACACCGGGGAGCTGTTTTTT. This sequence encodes CASSPFGLNTGELFF.

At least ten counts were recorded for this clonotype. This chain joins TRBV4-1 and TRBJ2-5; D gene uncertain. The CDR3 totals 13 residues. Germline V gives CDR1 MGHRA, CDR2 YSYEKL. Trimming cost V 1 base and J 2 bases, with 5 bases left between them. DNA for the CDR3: TGCGCCAGCAGCCAAGTACTGCAAGAGACCCAGTACTTC. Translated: CASSQVLQETQYF.

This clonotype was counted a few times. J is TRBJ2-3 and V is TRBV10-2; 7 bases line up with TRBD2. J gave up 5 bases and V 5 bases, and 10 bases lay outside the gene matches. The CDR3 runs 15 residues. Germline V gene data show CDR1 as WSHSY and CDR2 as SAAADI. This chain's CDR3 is CASSRRRELKDTQYF. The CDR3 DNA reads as TGCGCCAGCAGTAGGAGGCGGGAGTTAAAAGATACGCAGTATTTT.

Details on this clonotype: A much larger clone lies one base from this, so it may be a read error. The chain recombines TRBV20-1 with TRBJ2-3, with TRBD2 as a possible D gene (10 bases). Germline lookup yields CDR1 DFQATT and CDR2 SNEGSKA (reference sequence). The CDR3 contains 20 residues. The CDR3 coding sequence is TGCTGTGCGTACGGGACAGGGAAACCGGCGGCTAGCGGGAGCATGGATACGCAGTATTTT. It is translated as CCAYGTGKPAASGSMDTQYF.

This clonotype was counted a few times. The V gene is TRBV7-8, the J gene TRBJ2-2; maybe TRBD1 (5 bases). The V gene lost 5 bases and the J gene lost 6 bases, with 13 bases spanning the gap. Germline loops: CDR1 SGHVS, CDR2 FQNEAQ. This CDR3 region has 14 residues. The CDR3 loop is CASSQGRAPGELFF. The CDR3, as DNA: TGTGCCAGCAGCCAGGGTCGAGCGCCCGGGGAGCTGTTTTTT.

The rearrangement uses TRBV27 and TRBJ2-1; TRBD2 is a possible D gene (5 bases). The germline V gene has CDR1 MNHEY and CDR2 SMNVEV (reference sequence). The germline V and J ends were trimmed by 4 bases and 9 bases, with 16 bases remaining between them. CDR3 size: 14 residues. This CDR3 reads CASSSGSSWGEQFF. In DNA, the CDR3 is TGTGCCAGCAGTTCGGGAAGTAGTTGGGGTGAGCAGTTCTTC.

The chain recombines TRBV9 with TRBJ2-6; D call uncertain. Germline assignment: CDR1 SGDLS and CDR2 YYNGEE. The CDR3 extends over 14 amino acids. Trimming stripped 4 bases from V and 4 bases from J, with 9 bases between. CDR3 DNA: TGTGCCAGCAGCCCCTATCAGGGGGCCAACGTCCTGACTTTC. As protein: CASSPYQGANVLTF.

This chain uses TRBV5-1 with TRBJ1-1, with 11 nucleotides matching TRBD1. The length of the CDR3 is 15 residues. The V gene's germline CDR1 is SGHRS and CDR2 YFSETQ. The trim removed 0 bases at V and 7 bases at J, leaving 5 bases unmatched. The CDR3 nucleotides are TGCGCCAGCAGCTTGGCCGGGACAGGGGGTGGTGAAGCTTTCTTT. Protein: CASSLAGTGGGEAFF.

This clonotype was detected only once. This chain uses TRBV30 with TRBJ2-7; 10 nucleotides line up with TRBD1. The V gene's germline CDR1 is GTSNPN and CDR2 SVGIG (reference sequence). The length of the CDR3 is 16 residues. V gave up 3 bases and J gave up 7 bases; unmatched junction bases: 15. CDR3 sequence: CAWSDKTGGLPWEQYF. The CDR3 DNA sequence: TGTGCCTGGAGCGACAAGACAGGGGGCCTCCCCTGGGAGCAGTACTTC.

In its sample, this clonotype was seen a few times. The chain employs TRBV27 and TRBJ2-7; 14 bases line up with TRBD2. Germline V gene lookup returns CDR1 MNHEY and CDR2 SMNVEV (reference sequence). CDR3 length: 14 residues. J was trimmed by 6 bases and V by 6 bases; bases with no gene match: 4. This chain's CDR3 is CASSQTSGRVEQYF. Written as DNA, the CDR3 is TGTGCCAGCAGCCAGACTAGCGGGAGGGTCGAGCAGTACTTC.

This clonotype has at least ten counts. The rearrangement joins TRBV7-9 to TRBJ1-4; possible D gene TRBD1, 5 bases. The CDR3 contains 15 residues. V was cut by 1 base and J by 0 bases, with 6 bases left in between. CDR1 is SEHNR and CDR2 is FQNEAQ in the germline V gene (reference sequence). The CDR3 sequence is CASSLVRATNEKLFF. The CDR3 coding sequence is TGTGCCAGCAGCTTAGTCAGGGCAACTAATGAAAAACTGTTTTTT.

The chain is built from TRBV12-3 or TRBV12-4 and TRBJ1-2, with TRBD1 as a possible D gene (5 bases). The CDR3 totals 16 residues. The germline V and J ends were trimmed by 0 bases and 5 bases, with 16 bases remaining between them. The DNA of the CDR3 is TGTGCCAGCAGTTTAGCGCTATCCAGGGCGCTATATGGCTACACCTTC. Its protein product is CASSLALSRALYGYTF.

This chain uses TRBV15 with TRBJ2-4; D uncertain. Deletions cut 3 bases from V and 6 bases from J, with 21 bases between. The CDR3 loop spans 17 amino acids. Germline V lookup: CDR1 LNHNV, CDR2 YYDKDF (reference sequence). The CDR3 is CATSRTPLGVGTNIQYF. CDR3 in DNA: TGTGCCACCAGCAGGACACCATTAGGAGTGGGCACAAACATTCAGTACTTC.

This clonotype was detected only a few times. CDR3 bases: TGTGCCAGCAGTTTCGGGGACCTCTTCTACGAGCAGTACTTC. Protein: CASSFGDLFYEQYF. The rearrangement uses TRBV12-3 or TRBV12-4 and TRBJ2-7; D may correspond to TRBD1 or TRBD2 (5 bases each). The CDR3 sequence is 14 residues long. Trimming took off 3 bases at V and 3 bases at J, with 12 bases between the two ends.

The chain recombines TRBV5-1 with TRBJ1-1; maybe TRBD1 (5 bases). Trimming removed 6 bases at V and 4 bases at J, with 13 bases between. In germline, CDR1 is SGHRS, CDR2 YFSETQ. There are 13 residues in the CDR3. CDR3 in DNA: TGCGCCAGCACCCCTGCGGGGGGCACTGAAGCTTTCTTT. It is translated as CASTPAGGTEAFF.